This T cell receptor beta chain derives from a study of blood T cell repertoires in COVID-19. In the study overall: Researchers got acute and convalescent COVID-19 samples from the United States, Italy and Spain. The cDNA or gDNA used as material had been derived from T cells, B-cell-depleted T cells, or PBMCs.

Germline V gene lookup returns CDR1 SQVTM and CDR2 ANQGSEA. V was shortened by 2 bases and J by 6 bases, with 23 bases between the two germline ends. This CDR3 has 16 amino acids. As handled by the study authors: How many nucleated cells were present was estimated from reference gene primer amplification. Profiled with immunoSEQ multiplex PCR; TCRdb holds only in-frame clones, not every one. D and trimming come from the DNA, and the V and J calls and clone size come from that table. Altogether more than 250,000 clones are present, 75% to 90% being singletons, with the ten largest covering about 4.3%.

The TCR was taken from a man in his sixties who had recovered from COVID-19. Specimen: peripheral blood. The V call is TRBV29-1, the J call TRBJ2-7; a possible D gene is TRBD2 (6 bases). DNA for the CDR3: TGCAGCGTTGAACCCCGGGGGATAGGAGACCGACCCGAGCAGTACTTC. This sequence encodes CSVEPRGIGDRPEQYF.